The rows below give T cell receptor beta chains drawn from one sample of a study of shared clonotypes between healthy human individuals. Clones were read by immunoSEQ multiplex PCR, and TCRdb kept only the in-frame ones, dropping some. The data hold a few million clones, with roughly 95% observed a single time. Sequencing input: naive CD8+ T cells from PBMCs. These receptor sequences come from a man between 18 and 29 years old in good health. Some clones in this sample may be carry-over from other donors' samples. The CDR3 runs from the conserved cysteine through the conserved F or W. D genes are given only for firm matches. Clone size appears in some rows only: once, few, many, or a class for an expanded clone.

>.|TRBJ2-3|TRBV4-2|.
TGTGCCAGCAGCCAAGCCGACCAGCGGGTCAGCACAGATACGCAGTATTTT
CASSQADQRVSTDTQYF
>TRBD1|TRBJ2-1|TRBV4-2|once
TGTGCCAGCAGCCCCGGTCGGACAGGGATGGTCTTACAGTTCTTC
CASSPGRTGMVLQFF
>.|TRBJ2-1|TRBV7-9|.
TGTGCCAGCAGCTTTAGATTGGCAGGGCCTAACAATGAGCAGTTCTTC
CASSFRLAGPNNEQFF
>.|TRBJ2-7|TRBV4-2|.
TGTGCCAGCAGCCAAGGGAGGACAGCGAGCTACGAGCAGTACTTC
CASSQGRTASYEQYF
>TRBD2|TRBJ2-1|TRBV13|once
TGTGCCAGCAGCGAAAGACTAGCGGTTTACAATGAGCAGTTCTTC
CASSERLAVYNEQFF
>.|TRBJ2-7|TRBV19|.
TGTGCCAGTAGTACGAGGACTCAGGGTGCTTACGAGCAGTACTTC
CASSTRTQGAYEQYF
>TRBD2|TRBJ2-3|TRBV2|.
TGTGCCAGCAGGGCAACTAGCGGGAGCACAGATACGCAGTATTTT
CASRATSGSTDTQYF
>.|TRBJ2-3|TRBV7-6|.
TGTGCCAGCAGCTTAAGGTACGCCGGGGGCAACACAGATACGCAGTATTTT
CASSLRYAGGNTDTQYF
>.|TRBJ2-5|TRBV7-3|.
TGTGCCAGCAGCCTCCGGTACCAAGAGACCCAGTACTTC
CASSLRYQETQYF
>TRBD1|TRBJ2-7|TRBV6-9|.
TGTGCCACCAACCGACGGGACAGGGAAGTTTTTTACGAGCAGTACTTC
CATNRRDREVFYEQYF
>.|TRBJ1-5|TRBV19|.
TGTGCCAGTACCACTAACGGCGGGGGGCCCGGCAATCAGCCCCAGCATTTT
CASTTNGGGPGNQPQHF
>TRBD1|TRBJ2-5|TRBV7-9|.
TGTGCCAGCAGTTCCGGGACAGGGATAGGAGAGACCCAGTACTTC
CASSSGTGIGETQYF
>.|TRBJ2-5|TRBV7-9|once
TGTGCCAGCAGCCCGACAGGAGGGGTGTTGGAGACCCAGTACTTC
CASSPTGGVLETQYF
>.|TRBJ1-2|TRBV9|.
TGTGCCAGCGGCAACAGTAATCGACACCCCTATGGCTACACCTTC
CASGNSNRHPYGYTF
>.|TRBJ1-5|TRBV11-1|.
TGTGCCAGCAGCTTAGGGGCTCTCAATCAGCCCCAGCATTTT
CASSLGALNQPQHF
>.|TRBJ2-7|TRBV4-2|.
TGTGCCAGCAGCCAAGAGGGGGTAAACACCTACGAGCAGTACTTC
CASSQEGVNTYEQYF